This T cell receptor (beta chain) derives from a study of shared clonotypes between healthy human individuals. Study information: Each donor's CD8 memory used one plate, CD8 naive two, each CD4 subset three.

The donors were all Caucasian adults (living in Nashville, Tennessee). Researchers divided each subset's genomic DNA evenly across several immunoSEQ plates. Authors' methods: ImmunoSEQ output lacked quality scores and full-length reads, limiting matched filtering. Profiled with immunoSEQ multiplex PCR; TCRdb holds only in-frame clones, not every one. The V and J calls and clone size were taken over from that table, and D and trimming were inferred from the DNA. This sample has roughly 1,500,000 clones; 95% to 99% occur once, and the top ten carry approximately 0.44%. The CDR3 extends over 15 amino acids. Looked up from germline, CDR1 is SGHTA and CDR2 is FQGNSA. The V and J ends lost 5 bases and 4 bases, in that order; junction bases with no gene match: 9.

Specimen: naive CD4+ T cells sorted from blood. The sample's subset: CD45RA+ positively selected. The clonotype originates from a man aged 30 to 45 in good health. The V and J genes are TRBV7-2 and TRBJ2-5; 8 nucleotides line up with TRBD2. This CDR3 is CASSPGRAWGETQYF. The CDR3 nucleotides read TGTGCCAGCAGCCCCGGGAGGGCCTGGGGAGAGACCCAGTACTTC. The entire variable domain, with the rest obtained from reference TRBV7-2 and TRBJ2-5, is as follows: GAGVSQSPSNKVTEKGKDVELRCDPISGHTALYWYRQSLGQGLEFLIYFQGNSAPDKSGLPSDRFSAERTGGSVSTLTIQRTQQEDSAVYLCASSPGRAWGETQYFGPGTRLLVL.